These 11 T cell receptor beta chains originate from one sample sequenced in a study of Ad26.COV2.S vaccination and SARS-CoV-2 variants. The treatment here: some 20 received Ad26.COV2.S at low or high dose, single or two shots; 5 received placebo; per-sample allocation not given. Collection of the samples took place on day 63 after the first injection of vaccine or placebo. Sequenced by immunoSEQ multiplex PCR; TCRdb stores in-frame clones only, minus some. The table shows about 350,000 clones, with approximately 86% occurring only once. The source was peripheral blood, collected in a trial of Ad26.COV2.S vaccine versus placebo. The receptors come from a person aged 18-65 years who received the Ad26.COV2.S COVID-19 vaccine or a placebo.

This clone was counted between two and nine times. The V call is TRBV7-9, the J call TRBJ1-4; D gene unclear. Trimming stripped 4 bases from V and 8 bases from J, with 20 bases between. The CDR3 is 16 amino acids. Germline CDR1 and CDR2: SEHNR and FQNEAQ (reference sequence). CDR3 in amino acids: CASSSGRYPKEEKLFF. The CDR3 DNA reads as TGTGCCAGCAGCTCCGGTCGGTACCCGAAGGAGGAAAAACTGTTTTTT.

Points on this clone: At one boundary the junction diverges from the germline segment, which might be a read error. The chain uses TRBV6-1 and TRBJ2-7; a weak D match, TRBD2 (6 bases). Per the germline V gene, CDR1 is MNHNS and CDR2 is SASEGT. CDR3 length: 15 residues. This CDR3 is CASSEFTGLPTPRHF. CDR3 DNA: TGTGCCAGCAGTGAATTTACGGGACTCCCAACCCCGCGACACTTC.

This chain uses TRBV27 with TRBJ2-1; TRBD2 matches 7 bases. The CDR3 contains 18 residues. V gave up 3 bases and J gave up 4 bases; unmatched junction bases: 15. The V gene's germline CDR1 is MNHEY and CDR2 SMNVEV (reference sequence). The DNA of the CDR3 is TGTGCCAGCAGTTTGTGGGGGAGGGTAGATGGGGGATACAATGAGCAGTTCTTC. The encoded protein is CASSLWGRVDGGYNEQFF.

V and J are TRBV7-2 and TRBJ1-2; D gene uncertain. The CDR3 extends over 14 amino acids. Per the germline V gene, CDR1 is SGHTA and CDR2 is FQGNSA. Deletions cut 5 bases from V and 2 bases from J, with 12 bases between. CDR3 DNA sequence: TGTGCCAGCAGCCCCGGGTGGCAAAACTATGGCTACACCTTC. It translates to CASSPGWQNYGYTF.

The gene calls are TRBV19 and TRBJ1-2; 10 bases are shared with TRBD1. The junction had 7 bases not matched to a gene; V was cut back by 0 bases and J by 3 bases. This CDR3 region has 17 residues. Germline CDR1 is LNHDA and CDR2 is SQIVND (reference sequence). The CDR3 reads CASSIDLGTGADYGYTF. CDR3 DNA sequence: TGTGCCAGTAGTATAGATCTTGGGACAGGGGCGGACTATGGCTACACCTTC.

The V gene is TRBV4-2, the J gene TRBJ2-3; 9 nucleotides align to TRBD2. CDR1 is LGHNA and CDR2 is YNFKEQ in the germline V gene. CDR3 size: 16 residues. V shed 0 bases and J 5 bases; nucleotides not matched to a gene: 6. CDR3 coding DNA: TGTGCCAGCAGCCAAGATTTGGCGGGGGGGCGAGATACGCAGTATTTT. Residues: CASSQDLAGGRDTQYF.

This clone was counted once. The J gene is TRBJ2-3, the V gene TRBV7-3; the D gene could be TRBD1 or TRBD2 (6 bases each). The CDR3 length is 15 residues. The V and J ends lost 1 base and 3 bases respectively, with 11 bases between them. CDR1 is SGHTA and CDR2 is FQGTGA in the germline V gene. The CDR3 loop reads CASSLNVGGTDTQYF. The CDR3 nucleotides are TGTGCCAGCAGCTTAAATGTAGGGGGGACAGATACGCAGTATTTT.

The V gene is TRBV12-5, the J gene TRBJ2-7, with D possibly TRBD2 on 6 matching bases. This CDR3 comprises 16 residues. Looked up from germline, CDR1 is LGHNT and CDR2 is FRNRAP. Deletions cut 0 bases from V and 3 bases from J, with 15 bases between. The CDR3 bases are TGTGCTAGTGGTTTGGTACCAACGGGAGCTCGCTACGAGCAGTACTTC. Its protein product is CASGLVPTGARYEQYF.

The rearrangement uses TRBV28 and TRBJ1-1; 7 bases are a match to TRBD1. This CDR3 has 15 amino acids. The germline gives CDR1 MDHEN, CDR2 SYDVKM. V was pared by 1 base and J by 5 bases, with 7 bases of the junction left unmatched. The CDR3 sequence is CASSLSGTEYTEAFF. In DNA form, the CDR3 reads TGTGCCAGCAGTTTATCCGGGACAGAATATACTGAAGCTTTCTTT.

The rearrangement links TRBV19 to TRBJ1-1, with D possibly being TRBD1 (5 bases). V lost 4 bases to trimming and J lost 8 bases, with 17 bases between them. Germline V lookup: CDR1 LNHDA, CDR2 SQIVND (reference sequence). This CDR3 is 14 amino acids long. The CDR3 spells CASSTPPGTIEAFF. As DNA, the CDR3 is TGTGCCAGTAGTACCCCGCCGGGGACTATCGAAGCTTTCTTT.

The chain joins TRBV19 to TRBJ2-7; 7 positions match TRBD2. This CDR3 spans 17 amino acids. Per germline, CDR1 LNHDA and CDR2 SQIVND (reference sequence). The ends lost 4 bases at V and 2 bases at J; junction bases unmatched: 14. The CDR3 nucleotides are TGTGCCAGTAGTACCCCACCGGGACTACCTACTACCTACGAGCAGTACTTC. Amino acids: CASSTPPGLPTTYEQYF.